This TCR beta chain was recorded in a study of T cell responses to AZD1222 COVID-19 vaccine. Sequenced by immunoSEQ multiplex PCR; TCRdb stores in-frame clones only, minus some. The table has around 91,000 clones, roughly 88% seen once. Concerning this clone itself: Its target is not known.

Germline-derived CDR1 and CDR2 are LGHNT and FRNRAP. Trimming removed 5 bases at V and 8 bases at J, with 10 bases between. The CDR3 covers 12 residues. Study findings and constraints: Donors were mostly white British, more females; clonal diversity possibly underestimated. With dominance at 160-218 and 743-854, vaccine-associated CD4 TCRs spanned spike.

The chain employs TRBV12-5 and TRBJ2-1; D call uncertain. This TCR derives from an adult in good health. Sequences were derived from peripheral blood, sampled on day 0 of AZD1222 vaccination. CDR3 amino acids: CASGLYRDEQFF. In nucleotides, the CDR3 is TGTGCTAGTGGTCTTTACCGAGATGAGCAGTTCTTC.